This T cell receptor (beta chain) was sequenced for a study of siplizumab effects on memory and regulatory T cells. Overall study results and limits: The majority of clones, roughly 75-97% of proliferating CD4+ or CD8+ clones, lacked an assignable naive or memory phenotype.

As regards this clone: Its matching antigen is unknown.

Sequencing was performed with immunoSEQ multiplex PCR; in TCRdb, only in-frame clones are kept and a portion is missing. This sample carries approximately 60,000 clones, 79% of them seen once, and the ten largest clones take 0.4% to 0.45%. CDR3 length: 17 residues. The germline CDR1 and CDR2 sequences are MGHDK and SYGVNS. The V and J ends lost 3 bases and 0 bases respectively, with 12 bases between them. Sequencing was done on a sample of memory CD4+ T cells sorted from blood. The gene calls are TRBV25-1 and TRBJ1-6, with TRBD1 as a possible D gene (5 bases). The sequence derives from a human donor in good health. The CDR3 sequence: CASSDGAGYSYNSPLHF. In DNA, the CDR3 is TGTGCCAGCAGTGATGGGGCAGGGTACTCCTATAATTCACCCCTCCACTTT. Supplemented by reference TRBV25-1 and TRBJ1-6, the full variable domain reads EADIYQTPRYLVIGTGKKITLECSQTMGHDKMYWYQQDPGMELHLIHYSYGVNSTEKGDLSSESTVSRIRTEHFPLTLESARPSHTSQYLCASSDGAGYSYNSPLHFGNGTRLTVT.